This T cell receptor (beta chain) was found in a study of cytomegalovirus exposure and HLA in healthy donors. Study results and limitations: Within a later analysis, the majority of CMV-associated TCR beta chains appeared HLA-restricted. Based on reports, TCR beta sequences accurately predicted HLA-A and HLA-B alleles for most subjects. One cluster of highly shared sequence variants probably arose as a sequencing artifact. It was approximately 170 TCR beta chains that were listed as cytomegalovirus-associated.

CDR3 length: 17 residues. Germline trimming cut 0 bases from V and 2 bases from J; bases unmatched to any gene: 8. Germline assignment: CDR1 SGDLS and CDR2 YYNGEE. In regard to this clone: Its antigen is unknown.

In the PCR, 60 Vbeta and 13 Jbeta primers were used. Here immunoSEQ multiplex PCR was the method, and the copy in TCRdb shows in-frame clones only, minus some. The sample comprises 200,000 to 250,000 clones, about 89% of which are singletons, and approximately 1% rests with the top ten. The sequence was obtained from a young woman in good health and CMV-seronegative. The gene calls are TRBV9 and TRBJ2-7; 10 bases are a match to TRBD1. Sequencing input: PBMCs. CDR3 region: CASSVGSVGQGAYEQYF. CDR3 DNA sequence: TGTGCCAGCAGCGTAGGTTCGGTAGGACAGGGGGCCTACGAGCAGTACTTC.